The 27 T cell receptor beta chains below come from one sample, sequenced in a study of cytomegalovirus exposure and HLA in healthy donors. With 60 Vbeta and 13 Jbeta primers, the PCR was carried out. The assay was immunoSEQ multiplex PCR, and TCRdb's table has in-frame clones only and misses some. The sample records about 120,000 clones, 75% to 90% being singletons. Sequenced material: PBMCs. The origin of the receptors is a young man in good health and CMV-seropositive.

This sequence joins TRBV6-6 and TRBJ2-2, with D uncertain. The CDR3 consists of 13 residues. Trimming shortened V by 4 bases and J by 6 bases, and 9 bases separated the two germline ends. Germline V gene lookup returns CDR1 MNHNY and CDR2 SVGAGI (reference sequence). Here the CDR3 reads CASSSAVSGELFF. CDR3 nucleotide sequence: TGTGCCAGCAGTTCGGCGGTCTCCGGGGAGCTGTTTTTT.

The rearrangement links TRBV10-3 to TRBJ2-2, with D unclear. The CDR3 totals 16 residues. Trimming shortened V by 2 bases and J by 0 bases, and 10 bases separated the two germline ends. Germline CDR1 reads ENHRY; CDR2 reads SYGVKD. CDR3 DNA sequence: TGTGCCATCAGTGAGAAAGTAGCCACGAACACCGGGGAGCTGTTTTTT. This gives the protein CAISEKVATNTGELFF.

The chain uses TRBV5-1 and TRBJ2-7; perhaps TRBD1 as D (6 bases). V shed 5 bases and J shed 2 bases, with 8 bases lying between them. This CDR3 has 12 amino acids. Germline-derived CDR1 and CDR2 are SGHRS and YFSETQ. The chain's CDR3 is CASRGGTYEQYF. DNA for the CDR3: TGCGCCAGCAGAGGGGGAACCTACGAGCAGTACTTC.

The V gene is TRBV30, the J gene TRBJ1-6; D possibly corresponds to TRBD1 (5 bases). Germline lookup yields CDR1 GTSNPN and CDR2 SVGIG (reference sequence). Trimming stripped 0 bases from V and 8 bases from J, with 20 bases between. The CDR3 has 17 amino acids. The CDR3, as DNA: TGTGCCTGGAGTGTAGAACTTTTCAAGGGAGGGGATTCACCCCTCCACTTT. As protein: CAWSVELFKGGDSPLHF.

This rearrangement joins TRBV29-1 to TRBJ2-3, with 10 bases fitting TRBD1. V dropped 6 bases and J dropped 1; count of bases not matched to a gene: 7. The CDR3 contains 15 residues. Germline CDR1 reads SQVTM; CDR2 reads ANQGSEA. As DNA, the CDR3 is TGCAGCGTAAAGACCGGGACAGGGGGCACAGATACGCAGTATTTT. Amino acids: CSVKTGTGGTDTQYF.

The chain employs TRBV4-1 and TRBJ2-7; TRBD1 agrees at 9 bases. With V trimmed by 4 bases and J by 3 bases, 7 bases remained unmatched. Germline CDR1 and CDR2: MGHRA and YSYEKL. CDR3 length equals 15 residues. In DNA form, the CDR3 reads TGCGCCAGCAGCCGTGGGACAGGGATTGGCTACGAGCAGTACTTC. Amino acid sequence: CASSRGTGIGYEQYF.

The J gene is TRBJ2-1, the V gene TRBV7-6, with 9 bases fitting TRBD1. V dropped 3 bases and J dropped 6; count of bases not matched to a gene: 9. Germline V gives CDR1 SGHVS, CDR2 FNYEAQ. This CDR3 spans 16 amino acids. The CDR3 loop reads CASSFSIGTGRNEQFF. CDR3 nucleotides: TGTGCCAGCAGCTTTAGTATTGGGACAGGGCGCAATGAGCAGTTCTTC.

The chain uses TRBV30 and TRBJ2-1; no definite D call. The CDR3 is 14 residues long. Germline V gene data show CDR1 as GTSNPN and CDR2 as SVGIG (reference sequence). V lost 1 base and J 0 bases, leaving 7 bases between the germline ends. The CDR3 protein is CAWSDIVSYNEQFF. Here the CDR3 DNA reads TGTGCCTGGAGTGATATCGTCTCCTACAATGAGCAGTTCTTC. Combining the CDR3 with reference TRBV30 and TRBJ2-1 gives the whole variable domain SQTIHQWPATLVQPVGSPLSLECTVEGTSNPNLYWYRQAAGRGLQLLFYSVGIGQISSEVPQNLSASRPQDRQFILSSKKLLLSDSGFYLCAWSDIVSYNEQFFGPGTRLTVL.

The CDR3: CASSSDSAFSGANVLTF. The CDR3 region has the DNA TGTGCCAGCAGCTCCGACAGTGCCTTCTCTGGGGCCAACGTCCTGACTTTC. This chain uses TRBV9 with TRBJ2-6; perhaps TRBD1 as D (5 bases). Germline V gene sequence: CDR1 SGDLS, CDR2 YYNGEE. V lost 4 bases and J 0 bases, leaving 14 bases between the germline ends. The CDR3 consists of 17 residues.

Written as DNA, the CDR3 is TGTGCCAGCAGTGAAGCTAGGGACAGGGTCAAAAACGAGCAGTACTTC. Its protein product is CASSEARDRVKNEQYF. J is TRBJ2-7 and V is TRBV6-1, with 9 bases lining up with TRBD1. Looked up from germline, CDR1 is MNHNS and CDR2 is SASEGT. V lost 0 bases, J lost 5 bases, and 8 bases stayed unmatched. This CDR3 region has 16 residues.

The chain is built from TRBV28 and TRBJ1-4; D possibly corresponds to TRBD1 (6 bases). CDR1 is MDHEN, CDR2 SYDVKM, per germline. This CDR3 comprises 15 residues. Deletions cut 7 bases from V and 5 bases from J, with 17 bases between. The CDR3 coding sequence is TGTGCCAGCACTCTCGGACAGTCCAGAAATGAAAAACTGTTTTTT. Protein product: CASTLGQSRNEKLFF.

The CDR3 region has the DNA TGTGCCAGCAGTGAAGCGTGGGACAGCTATGGCTACACCTTC. Amino acid sequence: CASSEAWDSYGYTF. The chain uses TRBV6-1 and TRBJ1-2, with TRBD1 matching over 7 bases. The CDR3 loop spans 14 amino acids. V lost 0 bases to trimming and J lost 4 bases; unmatched junction nucleotides: 2. CDR1 and CDR2 (germline): MNHNS, SASEGT.

The chain has TRBV18 and TRBJ1-3; D is uncertain. Germline assignment: CDR1 KGHSH and CDR2 LQKENI. The CDR3 runs 15 residues. Trimming took off 4 bases at V and 0 bases at J, with 10 bases between the two ends. CDR3 region: CASSRGKSSGNTIYF. The CDR3 DNA is TGTGCCAGCTCACGAGGGAAGAGCTCTGGAAACACCATATATTTT.

This clone has more than one count but fewer than ten. The CDR3 loop reads CASSLSSYEQYF. CDR3 bases: TGTGCCAGCAGCCTGAGCTCCTACGAGCAGTACTTC. J is TRBJ2-7 and V is TRBV6-1; D remains unclear. The germline V gene encodes CDR1 MNHNS and CDR2 SASEGT. The length of the CDR3 is 12 residues. V was clipped by 6 bases and J by 0 bases, with 6 bases between them.

The CDR3 reads CASSRTSGGLGETQYF. The CDR3 DNA reads TGTGCCAGCAGTCGGACTAGCGGGGGTCTGGGAGAGACCCAGTACTTC. V and J are TRBV2 and TRBJ2-5; 13 bases are shared with TRBD2. Germline CDR1 and CDR2: SNHLY and FYNNEI. CDR3 length: 16 residues. V lost 5 bases, J lost 4 bases, and 7 bases stayed unmatched.

The rearrangement links TRBV7-9 to TRBJ1-1; D not certain. V was trimmed by 2 bases and J by 4 bases, leaving 14 bases between them. The CDR3 runs to 15 residues. From germline, CDR1 is SEHNR and CDR2 FQNEAQ (reference sequence). CDR3 DNA sequence: TGTGCCAGCAGCTTATATGGTAGTTCAGGCACTGAAGCTTTCTTT. This translates into CASSLYGSSGTEAFF.

The V call is TRBV10-1, the J call TRBJ2-3; 10 nucleotides match TRBD1. V trimming: 5 bases; J trimming: 2 bases; junction bases outside the gene matches: 4. The CDR3 consists of 15 residues. Germline CDR1 and CDR2: WNHNN and SYGVQD (reference sequence). CDR3 sequence (DNA): TGCGCCAGCAGTACCGGGACAGGGGACACAGATACGCAGTATTTT. Translation: CASSTGTGDTDTQYF.

CDR3 DNA sequence: TGTGCCAGCAGTTTACGGCCGGGGGGGGATGATGAGCAGTTCTTC. This sequence encodes CASSLRPGGDDEQFF. The chain links TRBV27 to TRBJ2-1; TRBD2 matches 8 bases. The CDR3 is 15 residues long. Trimming at V came to 2 bases and at J to 8 bases, leaving 8 bases not matched to a gene. Germline V gene lookup returns CDR1 MNHEY and CDR2 SMNVEV (reference sequence).

The chain carries TRBV14 and TRBJ1-4; D remains unclear. Germline V gives CDR1 SGHDN, CDR2 FVKESK. V was shortened by 0 bases and J by 5 bases, with 16 bases between the two germline ends. The CDR3 extends over 17 amino acids. The CDR3 region is CASSQDTAAALNEKLFF. The DNA of the CDR3 is TGTGCCAGCAGCCAAGATACGGCGGCAGCTTTAAATGAAAAACTGTTTTTT.

This sequence joins TRBV28 and TRBJ2-1; TRBD2 matches 8 bases. Germline V gene lookup returns CDR1 MDHEN and CDR2 SYDVKM. Trimming at V came to 3 bases and at J to 1 base, leaving 2 bases not matched to a gene. CDR3 length equals 15 residues. CDR3 coding DNA: TGTGCCAGCAGTTTTCGGGGGGGTTCCTACAATGAGCAGTTCTTC. Protein sequence: CASSFRGGSYNEQFF.

DNA of the CDR3: TGTGCCATCAGGGGGGGCACTGAAGCTTTCTTT. This sequence encodes CAIRGGTEAFF. This chain connects TRBV10-3 to TRBJ1-1, with D possibly TRBD1 on 5 matching bases. The CDR3 spans 11 residues. Trimming cost V 6 bases and J 4 bases, with 6 bases left between them. The germline V gene has CDR1 ENHRY and CDR2 SYGVKD.

CDR3 sequence reads: CASSTAGNYGYTF. In DNA, the CDR3 is TGTGCCAGCAGTACCGCAGGGAACTATGGCTACACCTTC. This sequence joins TRBV6-5 and TRBJ1-2; D is possibly TRBD1 (5 bases). The CDR3 has 13 residues. Germline CDR1 reads MNHEY; CDR2 reads SVGAGI. Trimming removed 5 bases at V and 2 bases at J, with 9 bases between.

The chain is built from TRBV6-4 and TRBJ2-2; TRBD2 agrees at 7 bases. V shed 6 bases, J shed 8 bases, and the junction held 9 bases outside the gene matches. Germline-derived CDR1 and CDR2 are MRHNA and SNTAGT. The length of the CDR3 is 14 residues. The DNA of the CDR3 is TGTGCCAGCAGCCCCAGACTAGCTTCAGGGGAGCTGTTTTTT. Translation: CASSPRLASGELFF.

This chain connects TRBV21-1 to TRBJ1-3; the table calls TRBD1, which could not be checked here. TRBV21-1 is recorded as a pseudogene. The CDR3 has 15 amino acids. The chain's CDR3 is CASSKTASPGNTIYF. The CDR3, as DNA: TGTGCCAGCAGCAAGACAGCGTCCCCTGGAAACACCATATATTTT.

The gene calls are TRBV27 and TRBJ2-7; 10 bases are shared with TRBD2. Looked up from germline, CDR1 is MNHEY and CDR2 is SMNVEV (reference sequence). The V and J ends lost 3 bases and 5 bases, in that order; junction bases with no gene match: 16. This CDR3 has 18 residues. CDR3 region: CASSLGLPTGGLANEQYF. The CDR3 DNA reads TGTGCCAGCAGTTTGGGCCTACCAACTGGGGGACTAGCGAACGAGCAGTACTTC.

The chain recombines TRBV7-9 with TRBJ2-3; no firm D call. Germline CDR1 is SEHNR and CDR2 is FQNEAQ (reference sequence). V was cut by 1 base and J by 5 bases, with 13 bases left in between. This CDR3 has 15 amino acids. In nucleotides, the CDR3 is TGTGCCAGCAGCTTAGTTATGGCTAGTGAAGATACGCAGTATTTT. Protein: CASSLVMASEDTQYF.

The V call is TRBV14, the J call TRBJ2-5; 11 bases match TRBD2. The CDR3 contains 20 residues. Germline assignment: CDR1 SGHDN and CDR2 FVKESK. J gave up 2 bases and V 4 bases, and 18 bases lay outside the gene matches. This CDR3 is CASSLKTHRGGTSGQETQYF. DNA for the CDR3: TGTGCCAGCAGCCTTAAAACCCACAGAGGGGGGACTAGCGGTCAAGAGACCCAGTACTTC.